This T cell receptor (beta chain) derives from a study of blood T cell repertoires in COVID-19. About the research overall: COVID-19 samples collected from the United States, Italy and Spain covered acute and convalescent phases. Sample material is recorded as cDNA or gDNA derived from T cells, B-cell-depleted T cells, or PBMCs.

Looked up from germline, CDR1 is LGHNA and CDR2 is YSLEER. This CDR3 has 14 amino acids. V was trimmed by 0 bases and J by 3 bases, leaving 8 bases between them. In the source study's methods: Estimation of nucleated cell counts relied on the amplification of reference gene primers. The method was immunoSEQ multiplex PCR; TCRdb's version includes in-frame clones alone and lacks a portion of them. V and J calls and clone size follow that table, whereas D and trimming were derived from the DNA. The sample includes under 250,000 clones, approximately 90% seen only once; the top ten take 2% to 3%. This TCR derives from a man aged 25 to 40 with COVID-19, enrolled during active disease. The specimen sequenced was peripheral blood. This sequence joins TRBV4-3 and TRBJ1-2, with D maybe TRBD1 (5 bases). The CDR3 DNA reads TGCGCCAGCAGCCAAGATAGGGGCGACTATGGCTACACCTTC. This translates into CASSQDRGDYGYTF.